Here is one TCR beta chain with its context. It lacks a known antigen. One base away lies a much larger clone, so this may be a sequencing read error. This sample was taken from a study of blood T cells in healthy people across ages (dated by TCRdb to the mid-2010s). The study in broad terms: In model experiments, template switching captured roughly one uniquely barcoded TCR beta cDNA molecule for every two T cells. To track age-related changes in TCR beta repertoire diversity, the study relied on deep sequencing normalized with unique cDNA molecular identifiers. The donors were divided into four age groups: young (average around 15 years), middle-aged (approximately 39), aged (approximately 62) and long-lived (82). Using the same blood draw, the study looked at two additional independent replicas of 1 million unique cDNA reads for two donors, one aged 18 to 30 and the other aged 80 or older. To avoid experimental bias, donors of different ages were randomly spread across the sequencing lanes. Broad study findings and their caveats: Because donor CMV infection status was unknown, age-related changes in expanded clonotypes were potentially confounded. Total diversity estimates from one million sequenced T cells were considered lower bounds and underestimates. There was a strong correlation between observed TCR beta diversity and the percentage of naive T cells measured by flow cytometry. Conclusive comparison of naive and antigen-experienced compartments was prevented by the profiling of bulk unsorted PBMCs. As age increased, observed TCR beta diversity per million T cells dropped in a roughly linear way, and a significant reduction was already evident by age 40. Compared with the aged group, the long-lived group had more naive CD4+ T cells, fewer expanded clones and increased TCR diversity, a pattern suggesting age selection.

The 39 donors, aged roughly 6 to 95 years, were systemically healthy Caucasian individuals from Russia. Each donor gave ten milliliters of peripheral blood, drawn into EDTA-treated Vacutainer tubes. Ficoll-Paque density-gradient centrifugation was used to isolate PBMCs, with at least 6.5 million per sample. Total RNA, at least 6 micrograms per sample, was extracted from PBMCs with Trizol reagent. Naive CD45RAhigh/CD27high T cell percentages were measured by flow cytometry on a PBMC aliquot from every donor. The library relied on 5' RACE. Sequencing instrument: Illumina HiSeq 2500. A second PCR of roughly 7 to 12 cycles was performed with a sample-barcoded 5' primer and a J-beta primer mix. Each TCR beta cDNA molecule received a unique molecular identifier from a template-switch 5' adaptor carrying 12 random nucleotides. At least 2.5 million CDR3-containing paired-end reads were obtained from each sample. All of the RNA was converted into first-strand cDNA using the Mint cDNA synthesis kit, with a TRBC-specific oligonucleotide serving as the primer. All cDNA was treated with uracil-DNA glycosylase and then went through a first 18-cycle PCR with the universal primers M1SS and BC2_uni_R. The authors processed their data as follows. Normalization of each sample was performed by random selection of 1 million high-quality reads, each carrying a distinct molecular identifier. Instead of being binned into consensus sequences, reads with shared molecular identifiers were discarded. MiTCR, run with a Q25 quality threshold and the strictest error-elimination algorithm, handled CDR3 identification, clonotype clustering and error correction. A nonparametric unseen species model with Euler transformation was used to estimate a lower bound on total TCR beta diversity. TCRdb reprocessing: public reads trimmed at Q25 with fastp, clones called with MiXCR, in-frame beta chains kept. Rows merge per CDR3 protein into single entries with the most common DNA and genes. The V and J calls reflect TCRdb's pipeline rather than the authors' work. This sample comprises roughly 1,500,000 distinct CDR3 sequences, about 40% of them detected only once. Clones ranked in the top ten supply 7.9% of the sample.

The CDR3 goes from the cysteine to the phenylalanine over 14 residues. Only the CDR3 portion is preserved as DNA: 42 bases, with reading frame beginning at the first base. V is reduced by 11 bases and J by 9 bases, leaving a spacing of 23 bases between them. CDR1 SGHTA and CDR2 FQGNSA are derived from the germline V gene. The sample consisted of blood. The V gene is TRBV7-2 and the J gene is TRBJ2-1; perhaps TRBD2 is the D gene, with 7 bases matching. This TCR was recovered from a woman aged 18-29 years in good health. The CDR3 corresponds to CAGGSGTTTAEQFF. The nucleotide sequence reads TGTGCCGGCGGAAGCGGGACAACCACGGCTGAGCAGTTCTTC.